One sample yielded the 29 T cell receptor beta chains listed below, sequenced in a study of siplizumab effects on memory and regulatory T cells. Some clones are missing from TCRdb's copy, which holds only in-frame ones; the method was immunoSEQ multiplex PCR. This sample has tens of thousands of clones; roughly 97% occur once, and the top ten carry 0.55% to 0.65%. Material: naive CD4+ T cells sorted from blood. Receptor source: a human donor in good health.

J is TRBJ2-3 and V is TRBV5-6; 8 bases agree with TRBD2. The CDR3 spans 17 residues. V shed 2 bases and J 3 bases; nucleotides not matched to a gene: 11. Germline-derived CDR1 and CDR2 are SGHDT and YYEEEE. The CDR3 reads CASSFTSGGARTDTQYF. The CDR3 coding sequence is TGTGCCAGCAGCTTTACCTCGGGGGGGGCGCGGACAGATACGCAGTATTTT.

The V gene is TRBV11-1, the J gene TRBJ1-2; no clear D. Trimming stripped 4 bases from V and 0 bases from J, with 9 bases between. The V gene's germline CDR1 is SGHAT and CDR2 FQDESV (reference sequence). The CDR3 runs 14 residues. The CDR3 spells CASSSAGANYGYTF. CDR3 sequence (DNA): TGTGCCAGCAGCTCCGCGGGAGCTAACTATGGCTACACCTTC. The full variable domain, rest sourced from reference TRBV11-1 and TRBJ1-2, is EAEVAQSPRYKITEKSQAVAFWCDPISGHATLYWYRQILGQGPELLVQFQDESVVDDSQLPKDRFSAERLKGVDSTLKIQPAELGDSAMYLCASSSAGANYGYTFGSGTRLTVV.

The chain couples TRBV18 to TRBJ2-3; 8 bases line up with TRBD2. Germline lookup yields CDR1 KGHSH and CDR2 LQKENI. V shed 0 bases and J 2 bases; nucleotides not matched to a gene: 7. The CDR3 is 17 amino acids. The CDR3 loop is CASSPPRGAGATDTQYF. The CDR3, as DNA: TGTGCCAGCTCACCACCGCGGGGAGCGGGAGCCACAGATACGCAGTATTTT. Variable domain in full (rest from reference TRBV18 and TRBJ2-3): NAGVMQNPRHLVRRRGQEARLRCSPMKGHSHVYWYRQLPEEGLKFMVYLQKENIIDESGMPKERFSAEFPKEGPSILRIQQVVRGDSAAYFCASSPPRGAGATDTQYFGPGTRLTVL.

The CDR3 is CASGGETNTGELFF. In DNA form, the CDR3 reads TGTGCCTCGGGAGGAGAAACGAACACCGGGGAGCTGTTTTTT. The rearrangement joins TRBV6-6 to TRBJ2-2; 7 positions agree with TRBD2. J lost 0 bases, V lost 11 bases, and 6 bases had no gene match. CDR1 MNHNY and CDR2 SVGAGI come from the germline V gene (reference sequence). The CDR3 spans 14 residues.

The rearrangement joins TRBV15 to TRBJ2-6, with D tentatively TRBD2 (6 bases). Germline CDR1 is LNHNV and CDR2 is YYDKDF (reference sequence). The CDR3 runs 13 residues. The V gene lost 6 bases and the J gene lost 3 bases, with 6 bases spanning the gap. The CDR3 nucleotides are TGTGCCACCAGGGGACTTGGGGCCAACGTCCTGACTTTC. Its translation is CATRGLGANVLTF.

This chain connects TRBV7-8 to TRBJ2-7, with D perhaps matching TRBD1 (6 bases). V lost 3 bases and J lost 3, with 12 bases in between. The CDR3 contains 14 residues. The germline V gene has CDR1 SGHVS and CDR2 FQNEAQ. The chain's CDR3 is CASSFGTRNYEQYF. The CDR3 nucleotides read TGTGCCAGCAGCTTTGGGACAAGAAACTACGAGCAGTACTTC. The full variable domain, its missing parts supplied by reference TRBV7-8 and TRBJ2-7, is GAGVSQSPRYKVAKRGQDVALRCDPISGHVSLFWYQQALGQGPEFLTYFQNEAQLDKSGLPSDRFFAERPEGSVSTLKIQRTQQEDSAVYLCASSFGTRNYEQYFGPGTRLTVT.

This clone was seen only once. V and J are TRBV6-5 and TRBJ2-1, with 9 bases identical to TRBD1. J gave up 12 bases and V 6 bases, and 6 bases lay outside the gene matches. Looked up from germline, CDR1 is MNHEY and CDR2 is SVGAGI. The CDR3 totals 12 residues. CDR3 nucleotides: TGTGCCAGCAGCCCGAACAGGGGGCGGCAGTTCTTC. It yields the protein CASSPNRGRQFF.

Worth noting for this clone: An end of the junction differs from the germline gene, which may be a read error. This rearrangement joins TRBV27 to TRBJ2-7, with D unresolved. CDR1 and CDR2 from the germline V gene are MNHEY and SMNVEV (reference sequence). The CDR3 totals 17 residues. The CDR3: CACSPTAGRARTYEQYF. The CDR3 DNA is TGTGCCTGCAGCCCGACCGCCGGACGGGCTAGGACCTACGAGCAGTACTTC.

The CDR3 nucleotides read TGTGCCAGCTCACCACTGAGTCTAGGCCCAGATACGCAGTATTTT. Encoded protein: CASSPLSLGPDTQYF. The chain combines TRBV18 with TRBJ2-3; no firm D call. CDR1 and CDR2 (germline): KGHSH, LQKENI. This CDR3 contains 15 residues. Trimming pared 1 base from V and 4 bases from J, leaving 12 bases between.

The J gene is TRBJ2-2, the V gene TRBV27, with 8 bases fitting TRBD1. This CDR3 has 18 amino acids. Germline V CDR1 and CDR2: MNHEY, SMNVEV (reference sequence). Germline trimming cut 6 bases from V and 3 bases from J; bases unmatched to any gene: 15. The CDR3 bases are TGTGCCAGCAGCCGGACCAGTTCCGGGACAGGCTACACCGGGGAGCTGTTTTTT. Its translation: CASSRTSSGTGYTGELFF.

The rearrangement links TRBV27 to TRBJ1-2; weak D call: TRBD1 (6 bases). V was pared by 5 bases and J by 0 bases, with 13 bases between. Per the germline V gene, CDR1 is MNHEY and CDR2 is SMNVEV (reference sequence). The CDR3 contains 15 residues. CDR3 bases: TGTGCCAGCAGTCGGGACACCAGAACTAACTATGGCTACACCTTC. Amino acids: CASSRDTRTNYGYTF.

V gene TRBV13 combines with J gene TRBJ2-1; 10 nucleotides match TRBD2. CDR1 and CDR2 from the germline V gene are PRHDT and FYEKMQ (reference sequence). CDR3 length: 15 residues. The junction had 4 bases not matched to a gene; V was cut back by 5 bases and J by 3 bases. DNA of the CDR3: TGTGCCAGCAGCCGGAGCGGGAGGGTCTACAATGAGCAGTTCTTC. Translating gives CASSRSGRVYNEQFF.

DNA of the CDR3: TGTGCCAGCAGCTTAATGGTTGGGGTGGGGAACACTGAAGCTTTCTTT. Its translation: CASSLMVGVGNTEAFF. V is TRBV7-2 and J is TRBJ1-1; D is ambiguous. The CDR3 has 16 residues. V lost 2 bases and J 1 base, leaving 14 bases between the germline ends. CDR1 is SGHTA, CDR2 FQGNSA, per germline. Drawing the rest from reference TRBV7-2 and TRBJ1-1, the complete variable domain is GAGVSQSPSNKVTEKGKDVELRCDPISGHTALYWYRQSLGQGLEFLIYFQGNSAPDKSGLPSDRFSAERTGGSVSTLTIQRTQQEDSAVYLCASSLMVGVGNTEAFFGQGTRLTVV.

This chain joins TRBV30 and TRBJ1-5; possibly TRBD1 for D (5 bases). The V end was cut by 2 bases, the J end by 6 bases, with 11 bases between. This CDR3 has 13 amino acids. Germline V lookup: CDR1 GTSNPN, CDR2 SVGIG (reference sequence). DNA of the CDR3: TGTGCCTGGAGTCTACGGGGGTTTCAGCCCCAGCATTTT. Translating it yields CAWSLRGFQPQHF.

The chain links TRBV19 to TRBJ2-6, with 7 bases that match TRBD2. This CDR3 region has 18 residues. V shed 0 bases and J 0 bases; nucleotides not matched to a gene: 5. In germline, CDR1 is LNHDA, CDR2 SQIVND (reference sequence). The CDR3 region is CASSIDWGGSSGANVLTF. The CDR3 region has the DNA TGTGCCAGTAGTATAGATTGGGGAGGGAGCTCTGGGGCCAACGTCCTGACTTTC. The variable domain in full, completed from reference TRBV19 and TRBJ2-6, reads DGGITQSPKYLFRKEGQNVTLSCEQNLNHDAMYWYRQDPGQGLRLIYYSQIVNDFQKGDIAEGYSVSREKKESFPLTVTSAQKNPTAFYLCASSIDWGGSSGANVLTFGAGSRLTVL.

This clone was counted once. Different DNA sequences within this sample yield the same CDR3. This CDR3 reads CASSLGGQGAGNTEAFF. DNA of the CDR3: TGTGCCAGCAGTTTAGGGGGACAGGGGGCAGGAAACACTGAAGCTTTCTTT. The V and J genes are TRBV28 and TRBJ1-1; 12 bases are a match to TRBD1. The CDR3 sequence is 17 residues long. Per germline, CDR1 MDHEN and CDR2 SYDVKM. Germline trimming cut 2 bases from V and 2 bases from J; bases unmatched to any gene: 6. The full variable domain, with the rest looked up from reference TRBV28 and TRBJ1-1, is DVKVTQSSRYLVKRTGEKVFLECVQDMDHENMFWYRQDPGLGLRLIYFSYDVKMKEKGDIPEGYSVSREKKERFSLILESASTNQTSMYLCASSLGGQGAGNTEAFFGQGTRLTVV.

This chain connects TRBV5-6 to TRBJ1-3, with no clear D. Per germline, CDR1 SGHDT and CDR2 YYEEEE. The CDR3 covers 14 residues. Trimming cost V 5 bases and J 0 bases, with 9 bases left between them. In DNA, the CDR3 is TGTGCCAGCAGTACAGTGAACTCTGGAAACACCATATATTTT. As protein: CASSTVNSGNTIYF. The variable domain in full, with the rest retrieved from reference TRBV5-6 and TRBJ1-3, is DAGVTQSPTHLIKTRGQQVTLRCSPKSGHDTVSWYQQALGQGPQFIFQYYEEEERQRGNFPDRFSGHQFPNYSSELNVNALLLGDSALYLCASSTVNSGNTIYFGEGSWLTVV.

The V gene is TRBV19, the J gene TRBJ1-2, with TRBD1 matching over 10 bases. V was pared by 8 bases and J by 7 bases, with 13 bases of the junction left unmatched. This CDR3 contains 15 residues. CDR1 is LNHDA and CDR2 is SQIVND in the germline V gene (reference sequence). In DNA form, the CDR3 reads TGTGCCAGTCAACGGGACAGGGGTTTTCCGGCTGGCTACACCTTC. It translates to CASQRDRGFPAGYTF.

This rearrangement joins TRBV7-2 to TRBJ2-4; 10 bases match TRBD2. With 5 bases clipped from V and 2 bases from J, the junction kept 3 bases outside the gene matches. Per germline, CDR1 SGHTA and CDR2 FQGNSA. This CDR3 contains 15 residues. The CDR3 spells CASSPSGRSKNIQYF. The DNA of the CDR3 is TGTGCCAGCAGCCCTAGCGGGAGATCCAAAAACATTCAGTACTTC.

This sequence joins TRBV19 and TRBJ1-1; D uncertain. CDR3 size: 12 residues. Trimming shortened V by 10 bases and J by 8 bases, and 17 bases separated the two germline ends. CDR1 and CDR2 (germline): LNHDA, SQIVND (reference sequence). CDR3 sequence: CATLRVAREAFF. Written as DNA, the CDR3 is TGTGCCACTCTACGTGTTGCAAGGGAAGCTTTCTTT. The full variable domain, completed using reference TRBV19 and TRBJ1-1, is DGGITQSPKYLFRKEGQNVTLSCEQNLNHDAMYWYRQDPGQGLRLIYYSQIVNDFQKGDIAEGYSVSREKKESFPLTVTSAQKNPTAFYLCATLRVAREAFFGQGTRLTVV.

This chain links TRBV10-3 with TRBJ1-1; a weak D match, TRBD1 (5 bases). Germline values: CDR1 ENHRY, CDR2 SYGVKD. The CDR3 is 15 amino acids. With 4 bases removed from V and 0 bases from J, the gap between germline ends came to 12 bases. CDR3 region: CAISAQGRMNTEAFF. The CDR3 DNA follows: TGTGCCATCAGTGCCCAGGGTAGGATGAACACTGAAGCTTTCTTT.

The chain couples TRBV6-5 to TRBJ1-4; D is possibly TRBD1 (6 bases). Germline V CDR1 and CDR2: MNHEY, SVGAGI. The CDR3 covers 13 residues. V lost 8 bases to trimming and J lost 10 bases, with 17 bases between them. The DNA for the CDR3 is TGTGCCAGCTCCCCGGGGGGCGCGGGAAAACTGTTTTTT. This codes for CASSPGGAGKLFF.

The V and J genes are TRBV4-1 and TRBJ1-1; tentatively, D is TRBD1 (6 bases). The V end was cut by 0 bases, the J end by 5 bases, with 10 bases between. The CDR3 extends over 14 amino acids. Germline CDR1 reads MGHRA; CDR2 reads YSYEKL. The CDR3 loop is CASSQEGGWTEAFF. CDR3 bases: TGCGCCAGCAGCCAAGAAGGGGGGTGGACTGAAGCTTTCTTT.

CDR3 protein: CASSELSPSEQYF. CDR3 DNA: TGTGCCAGCAGTGAACTAAGCCCAAGCGAGCAGTACTTC. The chain recombines TRBV2 with TRBJ2-7; no clear D. Deletions cut 2 bases from V and 6 bases from J, with 11 bases between. This CDR3 is built from 13 residues. In germline, CDR1 is SNHLY, CDR2 FYNNEI.

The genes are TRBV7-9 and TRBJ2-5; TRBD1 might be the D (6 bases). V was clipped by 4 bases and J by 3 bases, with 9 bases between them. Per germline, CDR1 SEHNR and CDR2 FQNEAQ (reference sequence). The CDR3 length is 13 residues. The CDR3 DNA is TGTGCCAGCAGCTGGGGGACAAAAGAGACCCAGTACTTC. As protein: CASSWGTKETQYF. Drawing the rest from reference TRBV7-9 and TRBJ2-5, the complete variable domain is DTGVSQNPRHKITKRGQNVTFRCDPISEHNRLYWYRQTLGQGPEFLTYFQNEAQLEKSRLLSDRFSAERPKGSFSTLEIQRTEQGDSAMYLCASSWGTKETQYFGPGTRLLVL.

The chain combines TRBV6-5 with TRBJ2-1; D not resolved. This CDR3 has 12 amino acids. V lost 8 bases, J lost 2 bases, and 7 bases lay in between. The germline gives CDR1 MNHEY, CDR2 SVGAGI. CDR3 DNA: TGTGCCAGCTCGTCTCCCTACAATGAGCAGTTCTTC. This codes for CASSSPYNEQFF.

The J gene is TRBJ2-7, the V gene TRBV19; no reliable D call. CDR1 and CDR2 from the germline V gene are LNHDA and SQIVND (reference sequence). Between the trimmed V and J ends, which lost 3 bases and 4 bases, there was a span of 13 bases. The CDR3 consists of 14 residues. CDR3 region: CASSISASGYEQYF. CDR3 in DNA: TGTGCCAGTAGTATCTCGGCTAGTGGGTACGAGCAGTACTTC.

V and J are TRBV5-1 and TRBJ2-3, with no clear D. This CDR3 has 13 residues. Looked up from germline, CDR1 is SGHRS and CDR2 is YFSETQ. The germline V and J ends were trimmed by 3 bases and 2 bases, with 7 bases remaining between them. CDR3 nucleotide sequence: TGCGCCAGCAGCTGGGATTTCACAGATACGCAGTATTTT. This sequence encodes CASSWDFTDTQYF.

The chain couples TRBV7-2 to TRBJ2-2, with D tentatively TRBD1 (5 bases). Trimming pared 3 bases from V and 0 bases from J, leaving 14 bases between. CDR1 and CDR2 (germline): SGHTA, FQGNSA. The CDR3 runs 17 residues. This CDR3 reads CASSLSRTTSNTGELFF. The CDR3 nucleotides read TGTGCCAGCAGCTTGTCTCGGACAACCTCGAACACCGGGGAGCTGTTTTTT.